The 15 T cell receptor beta chains reported below all come from one sample, sequenced in a study of shared clonotypes between healthy human individuals. This table comes from immunoSEQ multiplex PCR, and its TCRdb copy is limited to in-frame clones, with some not included. The table has about 2.1 million clones, 85% to 95% seen once. CD8 cells regarded as naive lacked CD45RO, were positively chosen for CCR7, and omitted terminally differentiated effector memory CD45RA+ cells. Specimen: naive CD8+ T cells from PBMCs. Receptors originate from a man younger than 30 in good health. Some clones in this sample may be carry-over from other donors' samples.

V gene TRBV5-1 combines with J gene TRBJ2-1, with TRBD2 identical over 7 bases. V lost 5 bases and J lost 4; bases outside the gene matches: 9. This CDR3 has 15 amino acids. Germline V lookup: CDR1 SGHRS, CDR2 YFSETQ. Here the CDR3 reads CASRGRELVYNEQFF. The CDR3 coding sequence is TGCGCCAGCAGGGGGCGGGAGTTGGTTTACAATGAGCAGTTCTTC.

The chain employs TRBV27 and TRBJ1-5, with D maybe TRBD1 (5 bases). The CDR3 sequence is 16 residues long. Per the germline V gene, CDR1 is MNHEY and CDR2 is SMNVEV (reference sequence). Trimming removed 0 bases at V and 5 bases at J, with 14 bases between. The CDR3 sequence is CASSLSVVGQDQPQHF. The CDR3 DNA is TGTGCCAGCAGTTTATCGGTCGTGGGGCAGGATCAGCCCCAGCATTTT.

About this clone itself: Other DNA sequences in this specimen translate into the identical CDR3. The V and J genes are TRBV7-9 and TRBJ1-5; D not certain. Germline V gives CDR1 SEHNR, CDR2 FQNEAQ (reference sequence). This CDR3 spans 14 amino acids. V gave up 5 bases and J gave up 1 base, with 9 bases separating them. Here the CDR3 reads CASSVTDSNQPQHF. In DNA, the CDR3 is TGTGCCAGCAGCGTAACGGACAGCAATCAGCCCCAGCATTTT.

V and J are TRBV27 and TRBJ1-1; D remains ambiguous. V was shortened by 5 bases and J by 1 base, with 11 bases between the two germline ends. Germline V CDR1 and CDR2: MNHEY, SMNVEV (reference sequence). The CDR3 length is 14 residues. As DNA, the CDR3 is TGTGCCAGCAGTCCGTTCACGGGGAACACTGAAGCTTTCTTT. Translating gives CASSPFTGNTEAFF.

The rearrangement uses TRBV27 and TRBJ1-5; TRBD1 might be the D (6 bases). The CDR3 runs 14 residues. V was pared by 6 bases and J by 1 base, with 10 bases between. CDR1 and CDR2 from the germline V gene are MNHEY and SMNVEV (reference sequence). The CDR3 sequence: CASRYRESNQPQHF. As DNA, the CDR3 is TGTGCCAGCAGGTACAGGGAGAGCAATCAGCCCCAGCATTTT.

This clone was observed once. The chain combines TRBV6-1 with TRBJ2-5; the D gene is possibly TRBD1 (5 bases). This CDR3 contains 15 residues. Per the germline V gene, CDR1 is MNHNS and CDR2 is SASEGT. The V end was cut by 0 bases, the J end by 4 bases, with 12 bases between. CDR3 nucleotide sequence: TGTGCCAGCAGTGAAGCTATTAGGGGAAGAGAGACCCAGTACTTC. Amino acids: CASSEAIRGRETQYF.

This clone was seen only once. The chain uses TRBV5-1 and TRBJ2-7, with D maybe TRBD2 (5 bases). V dropped 4 bases and J dropped 7 bases, with 9 bases sitting between them. The CDR3 length is 11 residues. In germline, CDR1 is SGHRS, CDR2 YFSETQ. The CDR3 bases are TGCGCCAGCAGCAGCGGAATGGAGCAGTACTTC. This encodes CASSSGMEQYF.

This chain uses TRBV28 with TRBJ2-3; maybe TRBD1 (5 bases). V was cut by 7 bases and J by 2 bases, with 19 bases left in between. Germline CDR1 is MDHEN and CDR2 is SYDVKM. The CDR3 contains 16 residues. CDR3 DNA sequence: TGTGCCAGCACCCTAACCATGAACAGGTACACAGATACGCAGTATTTT. Translation gives CASTLTMNRYTDTQYF.

The gene calls are TRBV27 and TRBJ2-7; 7 positions agree with TRBD2. CDR3 length equals 14 residues. Trimming cost V 2 bases and J 7 bases; bases outside gene matches: 8. The germline CDR1 and CDR2 sequences are MNHEY and SMNVEV (reference sequence). The CDR3 is CASSLQAGVREQYF. The CDR3 DNA follows: TGTGCCAGCAGTTTACAGGCGGGAGTTCGGGAGCAGTACTTC.

This chain uses TRBV5-1 with TRBJ2-7; possible D gene TRBD2, 6 bases. V lost 1 base, J lost 3 bases, and 17 bases lay in between. The CDR3 loop spans 16 amino acids. Germline CDR1 is SGHRS and CDR2 is YFSETQ. CDR3 sequence reads: CASSLKNEAGLYEQYF. CDR3 nucleotide sequence: TGCGCCAGCAGCTTGAAAAACGAGGCGGGACTCTACGAGCAGTACTTC.

Points on this clone: At the DNA level, this CDR3 is encoded by other sequences in the same sample as well. The V gene is TRBV15, the J gene TRBJ2-7; the D gene is possibly TRBD1 (5 bases). Trimming took 0 bases from V and 0 from J, leaving 9 bases between them. Germline V lookup: CDR1 LNHNV, CDR2 YYDKDF (reference sequence). This CDR3 region has 15 residues. The CDR3 reads CATSRDRQSSYEQYF. CDR3 nucleotide sequence: TGTGCCACCAGCAGAGATAGACAGAGCTCCTACGAGCAGTACTTC.

The chain joins TRBV18 to TRBJ2-1, with D tentatively TRBD1 (6 bases). There are 14 residues in the CDR3. Germline assignment: CDR1 KGHSH and CDR2 LQKENI. The V and J ends lost 2 bases and 9 bases respectively, with 14 bases between them. Here the CDR3 DNA reads TGTGCCAGCTCACCAGAAAACAGGGTCAGTGAGCAGTTCTTC. Amino acid sequence: CASSPENRVSEQFF.

V is TRBV7-3 and J is TRBJ2-3; 9 positions match TRBD2. V trimming: 5 bases; J trimming: 6 bases; junction bases outside the gene matches: 6. This CDR3 has 14 residues. The germline gives CDR1 SGHTA, CDR2 FQGTGA. The CDR3 DNA reads TGTGCCAGCAGCCTCCTAGCGGGAACGGATACGCAGTATTTT. Translation: CASSLLAGTDTQYF.

V gene TRBV9 combines with J gene TRBJ1-1; no firm D call. This CDR3 region has 16 residues. Trimming removed 0 bases from V and 0 bases from J, with 12 bases in between. The germline V gene has CDR1 SGDLS and CDR2 YYNGEE. CDR3 DNA: TGTGCCAGCAGCGTAGGTGCGGGTTCTATGAACACTGAAGCTTTCTTT. Translated, it gives CASSVGAGSMNTEAFF.

CDR3 amino acids: CASSVGGSFGNTIYF. CDR3 DNA sequence: TGTGCCAGCAGCGTAGGCGGCAGTTTTGGAAACACCATATATTTT. This chain joins TRBV9 and TRBJ1-3; D is uncertain. This CDR3 has 15 residues. CDR1 and CDR2 (germline): SGDLS, YYNGEE. V was cut by 0 bases and J by 3 bases, with 10 bases left in between.